These T cell receptor beta chains were read from a single sample in a study of blood T cell repertoires in COVID-19. The table came from immunoSEQ multiplex PCR; TCRdb's copy has only in-frame clones and leaves some out. Of 200,000 or so clones listed, almost 80% were seen once; the top ten hold about 18%. The sample taken for sequencing was peripheral blood. The receptors derive from a man in his sixties with active or convalescent COVID-19. Each CDR3 is given with its conserved first and last residue. Each record gives: V gene, CDR3 protein.

TRBV7-3,CASSLNQGAGGYTF
TRBV3-1/TRBV3-2,CASSRPGGGSQETQYF
TRBV7-2,CASSLARLAGVITGELFF
TRBV28,CASSLIQGETQYF
TRBV6-6,CASSYSRLTDTQYF
TRBV18,CASSPARGPNNSPLHF
TRBV7-9,CASSSPASSGIAYEQYF
TRBV5-4,CASSSTGDEQYF
TRBV5-1,CASSLGGSYGYTF
TRBV13,CASSLGRQGSPLHF
TRBV7-8,CASSLTGGSDEQFF
TRBV25-1,CASSEFGGGREQYF
TRBV14,CASSPRQVGEAFF
TRBV30,CAWSALAGAHNEQFF
TRBV10-3,CAISEQGARTEAFF
TRBV7-9,CASSLANTGYNEQFF
TRBV12-3/TRBV12-4,CASSLELYEQYF
TRBV12-3/TRBV12-4,CASSGTGYQPQHF
TRBV7-9,CASSWGGLADTDTQYF